This note documents a single T cell receptor beta chain sequence. In this sample, this clonotype turned up a few times. No cognate antigen has been identified for it. Per-nucleotide qualities are absent, and no much larger clonotype sits a single base away. This sample was included in a study of T-cell reconstitution after alpha-beta-depleted transplantation in children (dated by TCRdb to 2016 to 2017). With respect to the entire study: The study quantitatively tracked T-cell immune reconstitution after TCRalphabeta/CD19-depleted allogeneic hematopoietic cell transplantation in children using TCR repertoire profiling.

In the germline V gene, CDR1 corresponds to MNHNS and CDR2 to SASEGT. The CDR3 goes from the cysteine to the phenylalanine over 15 residues. The only DNA kept is the CDR3, 45 bases in frame from the first base. V has 7 bases trimmed and J has 4 bases trimmed; junction bases matching no gene number 8. The library was prepared using PCR. Sequencing was carried out with an Illumina HiSeq 2500. TCR libraries were prepared with molecular barcoding, using unique molecular identifiers to normalize TCRbeta repertoire quantification. The raw public reads went through TCRdb reprocessing: fastp at Q25, MiXCR clone calling, in-frame beta chains kept. All rows with the same CDR3 protein become a single entry with the most common DNA and genes. Counted in this sample were 200,000 to 250,000 distinct CDR3 sequences; 7% to 9% of them appeared once. Jointly, the top ten make up roughly a third of the sample. This sample's treatment or condition label indicates: allogeneic hematopoietic cell transplantation with graft depleted of TCRalphabeta T cells and CD19 B cells. TCRalphabeta/CD19-depleted allogeneic hematopoietic cell grafts were given to the transplant recipients, all of whom were children.

The research as a whole found: Apparently early alphabetaT-cell count recovery about two months after transplant reportedly relied on only several hundred rapidly expanded clones derived from non-depleted graft cells. Over subsequent months, a decline in hyperexpanded clone frequencies was noted, and after one year, T-cell counts and TCRbeta diversity were mostly ascribed to newly produced T cells. In some patients, the high TCRbeta diversity seen at day 60 was put down to recipient T cells and intrathymic progenitors that had survived conditioning.

This receptor was identified in a male patient aged 2 to 9 who had a stem cell transplant for acute myeloid leukemia, so the T cells may come from the graft donor. The sample here was PBMCs, mostly from graft donor cells, taken 360 days after TCRalphabeta/CD19-depleted stem cell transplant. The rearrangement joined TRBV6-1 to TRBJ2-3, and 10 bases in between align with TRBD2. The DNA sequence is TGTGCCAGCACAATAGGAAGCGGGAGGGCAGATACGCAGTATTTT. The resulting protein is CASTIGSGRADTQYF.